These T cell receptor beta chains were read from a single sample in a study of blood T cell repertoires in COVID-19. Assay: immunoSEQ multiplex PCR; the TCRdb copy retains only in-frame clones and omits some. The sample records 150,000 to 180,000 clones, about 90% being singletons. Sequencing used peripheral blood. These receptors came from a man aged 50-60 years with acute or convalescent COVID-19. CDR3s include the opening cysteine and the closing phenylalanine or tryptophan. The D gene is left open where the match is weak. Size is omitted from some rows. Given values are once, few, many or a class for expanded clones.

D gene	V gene	clone size	J gene	CDR3 protein	CDR3 DNA
TRBD1	TRBV5-1	once	TRBJ2-1	CASSLGQGTEQFF	TGCGCCAGCAGCCTGGGACAGGGAACCGAGCAGTTCTTC
.	TRBV4-2	.	TRBJ2-3	CASSQEWPGTDTQYF	TGTGCCAGCAGCCAAGAATGGCCAGGCACAGATACGCAGTATTTT
.	TRBV27	.	TRBJ2-7	CASSFNRDEQYF	TGTGCCAGCAGTTTTAACAGGGACGAGCAGTACTTC
.	TRBV19	.	TRBJ2-4	CASSQTRRDNIQYF	TGTGCCAGTAGCCAGACGCGGCGGGACAACATTCAGTACTTC
.	TRBV15	.	TRBJ1-4	CATSRQGTAGEKLFF	TGTGCCACCAGCAGACAGGGCACCGCGGGAGAAAAACTGTTTTTT
TRBD1	TRBV5-1	.	TRBJ1-4	CASSPIVGDSSATNEKLFF	TGCGCCAGCAGCCCTATTGTGGGGGACAGCAGTGCAACTAATGAAAAACTGTTTTTT
.	TRBV9	.	TRBJ2-3	CASSIPTGSSTDTQYF	TGTGCCAGCAGCATTCCGACAGGAAGTAGCACAGATACGCAGTATTTT
.	TRBV12-3/TRBV12-4	.	TRBJ2-2	CASRTSGELFF	TGTGCCAGCAGGACTTCCGGGGAGCTGTTTTTT
.	TRBV9	.	TRBJ1-2	CASSVGGFYGYTF	TGTGCCAGCAGCGTAGGAGGATTCTATGGCTACACCTTC
TRBD2	TRBV6-2/TRBV6-3	.	TRBJ2-1	CASSDSGGAAYNEQFF	TGTGCCAGCAGCGATAGCGGGGGGGCCGCCTACAATGAGCAGTTCTTC